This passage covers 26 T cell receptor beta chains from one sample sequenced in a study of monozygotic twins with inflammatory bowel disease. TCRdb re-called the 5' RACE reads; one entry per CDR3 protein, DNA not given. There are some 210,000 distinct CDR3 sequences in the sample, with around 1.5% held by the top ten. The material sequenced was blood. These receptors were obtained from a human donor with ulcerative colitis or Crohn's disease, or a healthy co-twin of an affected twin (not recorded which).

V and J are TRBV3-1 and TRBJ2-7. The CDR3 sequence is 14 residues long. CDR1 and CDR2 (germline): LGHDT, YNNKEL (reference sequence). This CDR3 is CASSQDLGRRVQYF.

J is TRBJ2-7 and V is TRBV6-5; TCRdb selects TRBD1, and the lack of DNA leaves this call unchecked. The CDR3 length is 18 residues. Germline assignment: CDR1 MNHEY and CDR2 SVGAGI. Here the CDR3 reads CASSPAPGGAAIKYEQYF.

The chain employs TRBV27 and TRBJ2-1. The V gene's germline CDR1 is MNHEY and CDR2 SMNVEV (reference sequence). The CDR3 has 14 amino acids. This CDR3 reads CASSFGGVYNEQFF.

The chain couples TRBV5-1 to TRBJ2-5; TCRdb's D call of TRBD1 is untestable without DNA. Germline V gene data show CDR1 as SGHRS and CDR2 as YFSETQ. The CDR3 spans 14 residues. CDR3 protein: CASSLGQDQETQYF.

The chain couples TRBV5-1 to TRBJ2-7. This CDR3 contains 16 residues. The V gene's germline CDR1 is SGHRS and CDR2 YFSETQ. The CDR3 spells CASSLYGALTSYEQYF.

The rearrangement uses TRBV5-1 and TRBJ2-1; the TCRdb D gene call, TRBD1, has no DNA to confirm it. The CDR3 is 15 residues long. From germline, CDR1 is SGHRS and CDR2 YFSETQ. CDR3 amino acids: CASSLEWGNYNEQFF.

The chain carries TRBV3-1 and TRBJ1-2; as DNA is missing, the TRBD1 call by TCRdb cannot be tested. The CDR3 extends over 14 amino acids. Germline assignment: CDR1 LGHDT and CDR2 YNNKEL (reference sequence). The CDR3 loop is CASSPRDKLYGYTF.

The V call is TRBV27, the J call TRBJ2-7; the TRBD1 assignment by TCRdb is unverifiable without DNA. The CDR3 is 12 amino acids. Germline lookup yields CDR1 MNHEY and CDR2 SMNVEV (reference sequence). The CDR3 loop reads CASSLTGNEQYF.

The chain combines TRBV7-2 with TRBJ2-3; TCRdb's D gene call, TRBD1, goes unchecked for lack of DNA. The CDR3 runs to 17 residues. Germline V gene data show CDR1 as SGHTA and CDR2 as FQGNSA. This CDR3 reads CASSFWLGQGARDTQYF. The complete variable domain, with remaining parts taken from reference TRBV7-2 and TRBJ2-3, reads GAGVSQSPSNKVTEKGKDVELRCDPISGHTALYWYRQSLGQGLEFLIYFQGNSAPDKSGLPSDRFSAERTGGSVSTLTIQRTQQEDSAVYLCASSFWLGQGARDTQYFGPGTRLTVL.

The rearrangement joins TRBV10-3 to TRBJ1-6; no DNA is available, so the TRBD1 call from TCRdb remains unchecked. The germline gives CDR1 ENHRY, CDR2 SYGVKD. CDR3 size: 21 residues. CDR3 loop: CAISESLRGVTGTGEFSPLHF.

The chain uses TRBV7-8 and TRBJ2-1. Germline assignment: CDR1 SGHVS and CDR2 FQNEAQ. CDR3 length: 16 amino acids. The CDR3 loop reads CASSFRAPTSYNEQFF.

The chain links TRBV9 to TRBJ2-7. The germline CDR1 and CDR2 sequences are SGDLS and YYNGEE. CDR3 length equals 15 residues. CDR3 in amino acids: CASSVVGVNGGEQYF.

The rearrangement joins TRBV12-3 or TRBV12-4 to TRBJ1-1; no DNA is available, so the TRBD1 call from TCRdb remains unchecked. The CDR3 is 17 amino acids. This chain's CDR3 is CASSLAARAAEDTEAFF.

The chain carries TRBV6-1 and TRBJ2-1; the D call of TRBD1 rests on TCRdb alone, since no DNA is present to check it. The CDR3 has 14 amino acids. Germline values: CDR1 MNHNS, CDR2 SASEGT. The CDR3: CACRGQGSYNEQFF.

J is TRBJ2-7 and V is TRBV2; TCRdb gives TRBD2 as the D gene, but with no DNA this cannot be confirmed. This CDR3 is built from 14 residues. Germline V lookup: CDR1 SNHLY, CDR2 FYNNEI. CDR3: CASSDYPLHYEQYF.

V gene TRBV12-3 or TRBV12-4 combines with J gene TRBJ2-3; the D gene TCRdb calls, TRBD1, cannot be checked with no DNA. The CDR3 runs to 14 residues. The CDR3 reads CASSPADSTDTQYF.

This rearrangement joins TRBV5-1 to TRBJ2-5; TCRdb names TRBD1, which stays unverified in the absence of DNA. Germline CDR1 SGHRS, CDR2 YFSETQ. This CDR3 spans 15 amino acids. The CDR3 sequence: CASSRKTGNQETQYF.

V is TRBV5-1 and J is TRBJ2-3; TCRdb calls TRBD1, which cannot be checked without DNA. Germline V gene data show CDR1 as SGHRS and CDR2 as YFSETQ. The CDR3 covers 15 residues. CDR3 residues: CASSLEGAHTDTQYF.

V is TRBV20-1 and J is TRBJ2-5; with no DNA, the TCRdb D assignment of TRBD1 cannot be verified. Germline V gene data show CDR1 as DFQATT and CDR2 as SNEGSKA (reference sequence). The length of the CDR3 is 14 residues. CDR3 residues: CSAVQGGTQETQYF.

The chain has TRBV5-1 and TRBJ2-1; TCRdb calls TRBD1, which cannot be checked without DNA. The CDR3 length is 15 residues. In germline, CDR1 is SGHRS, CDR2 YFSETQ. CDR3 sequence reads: CASSLSQTGNNEQFF.

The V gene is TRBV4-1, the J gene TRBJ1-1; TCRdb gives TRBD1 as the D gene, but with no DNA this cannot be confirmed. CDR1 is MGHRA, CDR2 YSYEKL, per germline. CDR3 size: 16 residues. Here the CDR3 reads CASSQDAGGAYTEAFF.

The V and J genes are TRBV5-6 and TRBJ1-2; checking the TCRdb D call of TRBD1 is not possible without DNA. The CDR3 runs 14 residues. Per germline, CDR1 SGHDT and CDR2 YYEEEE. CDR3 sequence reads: CASSPRTGTAGYTF.

This CDR3 reads CASSPGSFPIETQYF. The rearrangement uses TRBV5-1 and TRBJ2-5. The CDR3 covers 15 residues. The germline V gene has CDR1 SGHRS and CDR2 YFSETQ.

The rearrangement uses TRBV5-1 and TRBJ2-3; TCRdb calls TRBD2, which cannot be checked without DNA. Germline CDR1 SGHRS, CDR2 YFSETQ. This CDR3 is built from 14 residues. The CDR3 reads CASSDRDSTDTQYF. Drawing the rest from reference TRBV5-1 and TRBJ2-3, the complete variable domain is KAGVTQTPRYLIKTRGQQVTLSCSPISGHRSVSWYQQTPGQGLQFLFEYFSETQRNKGNFPGRFSGRQFSNSRSEMNVSTLELGDSALYLCASSDRDSTDTQYFGPGTRLTVL.

CDR3 region: CASSFGDLWTEAIF. This chain joins TRBV5-1 and TRBJ1-1; TCRdb's D call of TRBD1 is untestable without DNA. This CDR3 has 14 amino acids. Germline-derived CDR1 and CDR2 are SGHRS and YFSETQ.

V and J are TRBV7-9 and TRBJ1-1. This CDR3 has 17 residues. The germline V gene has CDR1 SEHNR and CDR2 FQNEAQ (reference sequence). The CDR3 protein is CASSLLNWADVKAEAFF. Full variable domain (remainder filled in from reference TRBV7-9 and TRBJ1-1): DTGVSQNPRHKITKRGQNVTFRCDPISEHNRLYWYRQTLGQGPEFLTYFQNEAQLEKSRLLSDRFSAERPKGSFSTLEIQRTEQGDSAMYLCASSLLNWADVKAEAFFGQGTRLTVV.